These T cell receptor beta chains were read from a single sample in a study of T cells after yellow fever vaccination. TCRdb re-called the 5' RACE reads through MiXCR, storing one row per CDR3 protein. The data show more than 35,000 distinct CDR3 sequences, 6.8% seen once. The sequencing here drew on CD8+ T cells not binding an NS4B(214-222) dextramer, sorted from PBMCs, taken 45 days after the yellow fever booster vaccination. The receptor source for this set is a man younger than 45 who received the YFV17D yellow fever vaccine. Both conserved end residues are part of each CDR3. Fields, in order: J gene, D gene, V gene, CDR3 protein. A D gene is named only where the DNA matches it firmly.

J: TRBJ1-5; D: NA; V: TRBV12-3/TRBV12-4; CDR3: CASTAGWSNQPQHF
J: TRBJ2-5; D: TRBD2; V: TRBV25-1; CDR3: CASSTVTSGGAETQYF
J: TRBJ2-7; D: TRBD2; V: TRBV19; CDR3: CASRNSGRLPYEQYF
J: TRBJ2-3; D: NA; V: TRBV27; CDR3: CASHWDGSTDTQYF
J: TRBJ1-1; D: NA; V: TRBV7-2; CDR3: CASSSHRELNTEAFF
J: TRBJ1-1; D: NA; V: TRBV12-3/TRBV12-4; CDR3: CASSKGTTPEAFF
J: TRBJ2-1; D: NA; V: TRBV6-5; CDR3: CASSPLSRGSLVGEQFF
J: TRBJ2-1; D: NA; V: TRBV27; CDR3: CASSLFIGSGYHNEQFF
J: TRBJ2-3; D: NA; V: TRBV7-8; CDR3: CASSFPAGLLPPHLAHSTDTQYF
J: TRBJ2-7; D: TRBD2; V: TRBV18; CDR3: CASSDSGAPYEQYF
J: TRBJ1-1; D: NA; V: TRBV29-1; CDR3: CSVGGLGVTEAFF
J: TRBJ1-1; D: NA; V: TRBV15; CDR3: CATSSAVRGYTEAFF
J: TRBJ2-7; D: NA; V: TRBV5-3; CDR3: CARSPGGGSYEQYF
J: TRBJ1-2; D: TRBD1; V: TRBV30; CDR3: CAWSKGQGLFIDGYTF
J: TRBJ2-1; D: TRBD1; V: TRBV5-6; CDR3: CASSRGQGGSSYNEQFF
J: TRBJ2-7; D: NA; V: TRBV20-1; CDR3: CSARTSHSYEQYF
J: TRBJ1-4; D: TRBD1; V: TRBV29-1; CDR3: CSVGARDRAEKLFF
J: TRBJ1-1; D: NA; V: TRBV5-1; CDR3: CASSLVFLGNTEAFF
J: TRBJ2-7; D: NA; V: TRBV12-3/TRBV12-4; CDR3: CASGTGYEQYF
J: TRBJ2-7; D: TRBD1; V: TRBV5-1; CDR3: CASSTGTGGNYEQYF
J: TRBJ2-5; D: NA; V: TRBV23-1; CDR3: CASSQGSKGAQYF
J: TRBJ2-1; D: NA; V: TRBV30; CDR3: CACSADSSYNEQFF
J: TRBJ2-5; D: NA; V: TRBV7-3; CDR3: CASSPYGNKETQYF
J: TRBJ2-1; D: TRBD1; V: TRBV20-1; CDR3: CSARTRDRALNEQFF
J: TRBJ2-5; D: NA; V: TRBV14; CDR3: CASSRISWETQYF
J: TRBJ1-5; D: TRBD1; V: TRBV20-1; CDR3: CSARDLTGDRQPQHF
J: TRBJ2-7; D: NA; V: TRBV3-1; CDR3: CASSQEGRAPYEQYF
J: TRBJ2-1; D: TRBD1; V: TRBV6-2/TRBV6-3; CDR3: CASSYSRDSYNEQFF
J: TRBJ2-3; D: NA; V: TRBV6-1; CDR3: CASSRVPVDTQYF
J: TRBJ2-1; D: TRBD1; V: TRBV7-2; CDR3: CAQLIPGTGFNEQFF
J: TRBJ1-1; D: TRBD1; V: TRBV20-1; CDR3: CSATDQGVEAFF
J: TRBJ2-7; D: TRBD2; V: TRBV11-2; CDR3: CASSLDVSTAGVYEQYF
J: TRBJ2-3; D: TRBD1; V: TRBV20-1; CDR3: CSADTGGPDTQYF
J: TRBJ2-1; D: TRBD2; V: TRBV12-3/TRBV12-4; CDR3: CASSLIATSGSFEQFF
J: TRBJ2-1; D: TRBD2; V: TRBV6-2/TRBV6-3; CDR3: CASRPVLAGFNNEQFF
J: TRBJ2-7; D: TRBD2; V: TRBV6-2/TRBV6-3; CDR3: CASSLAGEPFYEQYF
J: TRBJ2-1; D: TRBD2; V: TRBV7-9; CDR3: CASSLFLAGGLGNEQFF
J: TRBJ2-1; D: NA; V: TRBV28; CDR3: CASSLEGVSYNEQFF
J: TRBJ2-7; D: NA; V: TRBV4-3; CDR3: CASSQDFLAIEEQYF
J: TRBJ2-7; D: NA; V: TRBV27; CDR3: CASSPPGHIYEQYF
J: TRBJ2-5; D: TRBD1; V: TRBV5-1; CDR3: CASSPGTAQETQYF
J: TRBJ2-6; D: NA; V: TRBV19; CDR3: CASSISRTGTGANVLTF
J: TRBJ2-7; D: NA; V: TRBV20-1; CDR3: CSARGRQSQYEQYF
J: TRBJ1-1; D: TRBD1; V: TRBV6-2/TRBV6-3; CDR3: CASRTGQFEAFF
J: TRBJ1-1; D: TRBD1; V: TRBV4-1; CDR3: CASSPGTGGTEAFF
J: TRBJ2-4; D: NA; V: TRBV5-6; CDR3: CASRSGGIQYF
J: TRBJ2-1; D: TRBD2; V: TRBV27; CDR3: CASSLSRAGHEQFF
J: TRBJ1-2; D: TRBD1; V: TRBV6-5; CDR3: CASSSLLGQGGNYGYTF
J: TRBJ2-3; D: TRBD1; V: TRBV2; CDR3: CASSPDRATDTQYF
J: TRBJ1-1; D: NA; V: TRBV11-2; CDR3: CASSLEWGDEAFF
J: TRBJ2-6; D: NA; V: TRBV9; CDR3: CASTLGMGHGANVLTF
J: TRBJ2-1; D: TRBD2; V: TRBV6-5; CDR3: CASSYGGLAPYEQFF
J: TRBJ2-7; D: NA; V: TRBV9; CDR3: CASSAGLLSHYEQYF
J: TRBJ2-3; D: TRBD2; V: TRBV7-2; CDR3: CASSFASGGTDTQYF
J: TRBJ2-2; D: TRBD1; V: TRBV30; CDR3: CAWSAPDRGGTGELFF
J: TRBJ2-7; D: NA; V: TRBV7-8; CDR3: CASSLFRGGPDEQYF
J: TRBJ2-7; D: NA; V: TRBV19; CDR3: CASNAGWTYEQYF
J: TRBJ1-5; D: NA; V: TRBV27; CDR3: CASSYDSNQPQHF
J: TRBJ2-1; D: TRBD2; V: TRBV27; CDR3: CASSGLAGGRSYNEQFF
J: TRBJ2-1; D: TRBD2; V: TRBV28; CDR3: CASSLLVTSGHSSYNEQFF